The following is a TCR beta chain sequence with its context. The healthy controls were matched to patients by age and sex. This entry is derived from a study of CD8 T cells in Susac syndrome. The RNA input was roughly 0.45 to 1 ug, and it was reverse transcribed with random hexamers. It was immunoSEQ multiplex PCR that amplified TCR beta CDR3 across 54 Vbeta and 13 Jbeta. TCRdb re-analysed the immunoSEQ multiplex PCR reads in MiXCR, keeping a single row per CDR3 protein. The repertoire holds some 200,000 distinct CDR3 sequences, with about 95% as singletons. The receptor comes from a human donor in good health. Sequencing was carried out using CD4+ T cells from PBMCs.

The CDR3 region has the DNA TGCAGTGCTCCTAAAGGCACTGTGAACACTGAAGCTTTCTTT. Its protein is CSAPKGTVNTEAFF. The rearrangement joins TRBV20-1 to TRBJ1-1; D remains ambiguous. Germline V gene data show CDR1 as DFQATT and CDR2 as SNEGSKA (reference sequence). This CDR3 region has 14 residues. Between the trimmed V and J ends, which lost 5 bases and 0 bases, there was a span of 13 bases.